This TCR beta chain derives from a study of cytomegalovirus exposure and HLA in healthy donors. A word on this clone: Its antigen is unidentified.

Study-wide results and caveats: Analysis was carried out at a later point, and it linked a missense DCLRE1C variant to TCR beta V- and J-gene trimming. The productive fraction for most TCR beta V segments was about 87% or about 30% in an earlier analysis. An Asian-associated ancestry cluster reportedly showed fewer N-insertions than the approximately 630-donor mean in a later analysis. Associated with cytomegalovirus, according to the listing, were fewer than 200 TCR beta chains.

The primer mix had 60 Vbeta and 13 Jbeta primers. The repertoire was sequenced with immunoSEQ multiplex PCR; TCRdb's copy has only in-frame clones and lacks some. Of roughly 200,000 clones in the sample, around 80% were seen once. V was shortened by 5 bases and J by 0 bases, with 11 bases between the two germline ends. The germline V gene has CDR1 KGHSH and CDR2 LQKENI. The CDR3 sequence is 14 residues long. The source is a man in his fifties in good health and CMV-seronegative. Sequencing was done on a sample of PBMCs. The V and J genes are TRBV18 and TRBJ2-7, with D maybe TRBD1 (5 bases). The CDR3 protein is CASSGTGPSYEQYF. CDR3 coding DNA: TGTGCCAGCTCAGGCACAGGACCCTCCTACGAGCAGTACTTC.